The sequence of this T cell receptor (beta chain) was determined in a study of T cell responses to AZD1222 COVID-19 vaccine. Study-wide results and caveats: All repertoire sampling was performed exclusively after the peak T cell response. Rises in breadth and depth of Spike-specific TCRs came after two AZD1222 doses.

CDR1 is SGHNT and CDR2 is YYREEE in the germline V gene (reference sequence). The CDR3 loop spans 15 amino acids. V shed 0 bases, J shed 8 bases, and the junction held 10 bases outside the gene matches. In regard to this clone: Its antigen is not known.

Profiling relied on immunoSEQ multiplex PCR, and the TCRdb table lists in-frame clones only, not all of them. The table includes around 130,000 clones, just under 95% detected once. The J gene is TRBJ1-2, the V gene TRBV5-4; 7 bases align to TRBD1. The clonotype originates from an adult who received the AZD1222 COVID-19 vaccine. The input for sequencing was peripheral blood, taken 28 days after the second AZD1222 dose. In DNA, the CDR3 is TGTGCCAGCAGCTTGGGTAGGGACAGCCCGGGAGGCTACACCTTC. Amino acids: CASSLGRDSPGGYTF.